Below, one TCR beta chain is given with its context. The target antigen is unknown. TCRdb keeps only in-frame clones here, not all; method: immunoSEQ multiplex PCR. This sample yields around 35,000 clones, of which around 95% are seen a single time; approximately 0.17% belongs to the top ten. The data were obtained in a study of circulating and synovial CD4+ cells in juvenile arthritis. Study findings and constraints: CPL versus bulk CD4 samples: T cell genome counts differed by at least an order of magnitude. These repertoires were less diverse than bulk blood CD4 repertoires. Circulating pathogenic-like lymphocytes shared a substantially higher fraction of CDR3 sequences with synovium than bulk blood.

The CDR3 has 13 amino acids. CDR1 is SGHDT and CDR2 is YYEEEE in the germline V gene. Trimming took off 0 bases at V and 6 bases at J, with 10 bases between the two ends. Samples derive from patients with active juvenile idiopathic arthritis. The sequenced material came from CD4+ T cells from blood. The V and J genes are TRBV5-6 and TRBJ2-7, with a possible D match to TRBD1 (6 bases). This receptor was taken from a human donor with juvenile idiopathic arthritis. The DNA for the CDR3 is TGTGCCAGCAGCTTGGGTGCAGGGGTCGAGCAGTACTTC. Translated, it gives CASSLGAGVEQYF.